Below, 18 T cell receptor beta chains from the same sample are listed, as sequenced in a study of Graves' ophthalmopathy and Graves' hyperthyroidism. Amplifying from RNA transcripts, the study obtained TCR beta CDR3 regions. An opening RT-PCR round employed HTBI primers and preceded a second-round multiplex PCR. TCRdb redid the calling of the multiplex PCR reads with MiXCR, one entry per CDR3 protein. The repertoire holds about 740,000 distinct CDR3 sequences, roughly two fifths seen once, with about 40% in the top ten. Sequenced input: peripheral blood. The receptors come from an adult man with Graves' ophthalmopathy.

This clonotype was seen more than once but under ten times. The junction does not match germline at one end; this may be a read error. V usage is TRBV10-3 and J usage is TRBJ1-2; D may be TRBD1 (6 bases). Germline V lookup: CDR1 ENHRY, CDR2 SYGVKD. The CDR3 is 16 residues long. CDR3 loop: CASSEAHYQGNYGYTF. The CDR3 DNA reads as TGTGCCAGCAGTGAAGCCCATTATCAGGGGAACTATGGCTACACCTTC.

The gene calls are TRBV5-1 and TRBJ1-1, with a possible D match to TRBD1 (6 bases). Germline CDR1 and CDR2: SGHRS and YFSETQ. This CDR3 has 13 amino acids. V was clipped by 5 bases and J by 7 bases, with 15 bases between them. The chain's CDR3 is CASSSSAGDEAFF. In DNA, the CDR3 is TGCGCCAGCAGTTCCTCCGCAGGGGATGAAGCTTTCTTT.

V is TRBV15 and J is TRBJ2-7; TRBD1 matches at 10 bases. The germline gives CDR1 LNHNV, CDR2 YYDKDF (reference sequence). The V gene end was trimmed by 3 bases and the J gene end by 1 base; junction bases not matched to a gene: 6. This CDR3 spans 16 amino acids. This CDR3 is CATSSKGTGESYEQYF. CDR3 nucleotide sequence: TGTGCCACCAGCAGCAAAGGGACAGGGGAATCCTACGAGCAGTACTTC.

The chain carries TRBV25-1 and TRBJ1-1; no firm D call. V lost 7 bases and J 3 bases, leaving 9 bases between the germline ends. Per germline, CDR1 MGHDK and CDR2 SYGVNS. The CDR3 totals 12 residues. CDR3: CASKTDYTEAFF. CDR3 nucleotide sequence: TGTGCCAGCAAGACGGACTACACTGAAGCTTTCTTT.

This clonotype came up a few times. V is TRBV2 and J is TRBJ1-1; D is perhaps TRBD1 (5 bases). This CDR3 comprises 12 residues. The ends were cut back, 5 bases at V and 7 bases at J, with 11 bases in the middle. Per germline, CDR1 SNHLY and CDR2 FYNNEI. DNA of the CDR3: TGTGCCAGCAGTTATACAGGCAATGAAGCTTTCTTT. It is translated as CASSYTGNEAFF.

This clonotype was observed many times. The rearrangement uses TRBV20-1 and TRBJ1-2; possibly TRBD1 for D (5 bases). Per germline, CDR1 DFQATT and CDR2 SNEGSKA (reference sequence). Trimming left V 3 bases short and J 7 bases short, with 12 bases between. CDR3 length equals 12 residues. In DNA, the CDR3 is TGCAGTGCTAGTTGGGGGGTTGGTGGCTACACCTTC. This encodes CSASWGVGGYTF.

This chain uses TRBV5-1 with TRBJ1-3, with D possibly TRBD1 on 5 matching bases. V lost 3 bases, J lost 2 bases, and 12 bases lay in between. CDR1 is SGHRS, CDR2 YFSETQ, per germline. The CDR3 totals 15 residues. Here the CDR3 DNA reads TGCGCCAGCAGCTCGAGCGGCAGGGCTGGAAACACCATATATTTT. Protein product: CASSSSGRAGNTIYF.

V is TRBV14 and J is TRBJ1-4; 11 positions match TRBD1. The germline V gene encodes CDR1 SGHDN and CDR2 FVKESK. Germline trimming cut 1 base from V and 10 bases from J; bases unmatched to any gene: 11. The CDR3 is 17 amino acids. CDR3 sequence (DNA): TGTGCCAGCAGCCAAGCCCAGGGACAGGGGGATCATCGAAAACTGTTTTTT. Translated: CASSQAQGQGDHRKLFF.

The chain has TRBV7-9 and TRBJ2-7; the D call may be TRBD1 or TRBD2 (7 bases each). Germline-derived CDR1 and CDR2 are SEHNR and FQNEAQ (reference sequence). CDR3 length: 17 residues. V was shortened by 7 bases and J by 2 bases, with 24 bases between the two germline ends. CDR3 nucleotides: TGTGCCAGCAAGCGGGACAGCCGAACCGAGCAAGCCTACGAGCAGTACTTC. Protein sequence: CASKRDSRTEQAYEQYF.

The rearrangement joins TRBV25-1 to TRBJ2-2, with 7 bases fitting TRBD1. The CDR3 runs to 16 residues. CDR1 is MGHDK, CDR2 SYGVNS, per germline. V trimming: 5 bases; J trimming: 1 base; junction bases outside the gene matches: 7. CDR3 residues: CASSYLRTGNTGELFF. CDR3 DNA: TGTGCCAGCAGTTATTTGAGGACAGGGAACACCGGGGAGCTGTTTTTT.

The table lists this clonotype with a count of one. This may come from a read error, since a much larger clone is one base off. The chain is built from TRBV25-1 and TRBJ1-1; D is undetermined. V gave up 6 bases and J gave up 5 bases, with 16 bases separating them. The CDR3 totals 14 residues. Germline CDR1 reads MGHDK; CDR2 reads SYGVNS. CDR3 sequence reads: CASSFSRLATEAFF. The CDR3 nucleotides read TGTGCCAGCAGCTTTAGTAGATTAGCGACTGAAGCTTTCTTT.

This chain uses TRBV25-1 with TRBJ2-2; 7 nucleotides match TRBD2. Germline lookup yields CDR1 MGHDK and CDR2 SYGVNS. Trimming cost V 4 bases and J 6 bases; bases outside gene matches: 5. There are 14 residues in the CDR3. The CDR3 nucleotides read TGTGCCAGCAGTGGGGGGGGAGCGTCCGGGGAGCTGTTTTTT. Amino acids: CASSGGGASGELFF.

In this sample, this clonotype turned up a few times. The V gene is TRBV20-1, the J gene TRBJ2-5; 9 nucleotides agree with TRBD2. Trimming removed 0 bases from V and 2 bases from J; junction bases left unmatched: 4. Germline V CDR1 and CDR2: DFQATT, SNEGSKA (reference sequence). This CDR3 spans 15 amino acids. Written as DNA, the CDR3 is TGCAGTGCTAGAGATTTGGCGGGGGGGCAAGAGACCCAGTACTTC. This translates into CSARDLAGGQETQYF.

This clonotype was seen ten or more times. The chain couples TRBV9 to TRBJ1-2, with D possibly TRBD1 on 6 matching bases. Germline values: CDR1 SGDLS, CDR2 YYNGEE. The CDR3 contains 12 residues. V was clipped by 4 bases and J by 7 bases, with 11 bases between them. CDR3 sequence: CASSQGRSGYTF. CDR3 nucleotides: TGTGCCAGCAGCCAGGGGAGGAGTGGCTACACCTTC.

This clonotype has only a few counts. This chain joins TRBV2 and TRBJ2-7; 11 bases line up with TRBD2. The CDR3 has 15 residues. CDR1 SNHLY and CDR2 FYNNEI come from the germline V gene. V lost 6 bases to trimming and J lost 6 bases; unmatched junction nucleotides: 10. As DNA, the CDR3 is TGTGCCAGCAGCCGTAGCGGGAGGGCCCTTTTCGAGCAGTACTTC. Protein sequence: CASSRSGRALFEQYF.

This chain joins TRBV7-3 and TRBJ2-6; D assignment may be TRBD1 or TRBD2 (6 bases each). The ends were cut back, 6 bases at V and 0 bases at J, with 12 bases in the middle. Per germline, CDR1 SGHTA and CDR2 FQGTGA. The CDR3 runs to 16 residues. In DNA, the CDR3 is TGTGCCAGCAGAGGGTGGGGGGCCTCTGGGGCCAACGTCCTGACTTTC. It is translated as CASRGWGASGANVLTF.

For this clonotype: The conserved phenylalanine or tryptophan is not found at the CDR3 terminus, so this likely reflects a read error. The chain combines TRBV4-2 with TRBJ2-5; no definite D call. CDR1 and CDR2 (germline): LGHNA, YNFKEQ. This CDR3 has 16 residues. Deletions cut 0 bases from V and 4 bases from J, with 15 bases between. CDR3 region: CASSQDLDHYGETQYC. For the CDR3, the DNA is TGTGCCAGCAGCCAAGATCTTGACCACTACGGAGAGACCCAGTACTGC.

The chain is built from TRBV7-2 and TRBJ1-1, with unresolved D. CDR3 length: 16 residues. The germline V and J ends were trimmed by 6 bases and 8 bases, with 25 bases remaining between them. In germline, CDR1 is SGHTA, CDR2 FQGNSA. CDR3 nucleotide sequence: TGTGCCAGCAGTTACTCGTTGGAGGTGAGACGCCCCGAAGCTTTCTTT. Protein: CASSYSLEVRRPEAFF.